This T cell receptor (beta chain) was captured in a study of blood T cell repertoires in COVID-19. Across the study: Samples came from the United States, Italy and Spain, spanning acute and convalescent COVID-19. Sources were T cells, B-cell-depleted T cells, or PBMCs; the material itself was cDNA or gDNA.

Original processing methods: Amplification of reference gene primers provided the estimated nucleated cell counts. The protocol was immunoSEQ multiplex PCR, while the TCRdb copy is restricted to in-frame clones and leaves out a portion. V, J and clone size are those of that table, while D and trimming were read from the DNA. The table records about 160,000 clones, over 70% of them present only once. The source of this sequence is a woman over 75 with active or convalescent COVID-19. Material for sequencing was peripheral blood.

CDR3: CASSAWDRGSTDTQYF. The CDR3 nucleotides read TGTGCCAGCAGCGCCTGGGACAGGGGGTCCACAGATACGCAGTATTTT. The chain carries TRBV9 and TRBJ2-3; TRBD1 matches 11 bases. V shed 3 bases, J shed 2 bases, and the junction held 5 bases outside the gene matches. CDR3 length: 16 amino acids. Germline CDR1 reads SGDLS; CDR2 reads YYNGEE.